These 14 T cell receptor beta chains came from one sample sequenced in a study of early T cells in non-severe SARS-CoV-2 infection. TCRdb reprocessed the 5' RACE reads with MiXCR, giving one entry per CDR3 protein. The data show some 30,000 distinct CDR3 sequences, around 6% seen once. The specimen was whole blood. These TCRs come from an adult who was a healthcare worker with PCR-confirmed SARS-CoV-2 infection or an uninfected control (not recorded which).

This clonotype was counted ten times or more. CDR3 bases: TGTGCCAGCAGCCAAGATCCGGGGATCCAGCCCCAGCATTTT. Protein sequence: CASSQDPGIQPQHF. The gene calls are TRBV3-1 and TRBJ1-5; D gene uncertain. Per germline, CDR1 LGHDT and CDR2 YNNKEL (reference sequence). The CDR3 length is 14 residues. V was cut by 0 bases and J by 7 bases, with 10 bases left in between.

This clonotype has more than one count but fewer than ten. The V gene is TRBV20-1, the J gene TRBJ2-3; D remains unclear. Per germline, CDR1 DFQATT and CDR2 SNEGSKA (reference sequence). The V gene lost 0 bases and the J gene lost 4 bases, with 11 bases spanning the gap. The CDR3 contains 14 residues. The DNA of the CDR3 is TGCAGTGCTAGAGATGGGCCCGTCGCAGATACGCAGTATTTT. The encoded protein is CSARDGPVADTQYF.

Ten or more counts support this clonotype. This sequence joins TRBV12-3 or TRBV12-4 and TRBJ2-7; D is ambiguous. Trimming shortened V by 5 bases and J by 2 bases, and 4 bases separated the two germline ends. CDR3 length: 11 amino acids. CDR3 in amino acids: CASSRAYEQYF. CDR3 coding DNA: TGTGCCAGCAGTCGCGCCTACGAGCAGTACTTC.

Ten or more counts support this clonotype. The chain recombines TRBV6-6 with TRBJ2-3; no clear D gene. CDR3 length equals 14 residues. Trimming pared 0 bases from V and 0 bases from J, leaving 4 bases between. CDR1 is MNHNY and CDR2 is SVGAGI in the germline V gene (reference sequence). CDR3 in amino acids: CASSYSDSTDTQYF. The CDR3 coding sequence is TGTGCCAGCAGTTACTCGGACAGCACAGATACGCAGTATTTT.

This clonotype was seen at least ten times. The CDR3 reads CASRPRGTAYGYTF. The CDR3 bases are TGTGCCAGCAGGCCCCGTGGGACGGCGTATGGCTACACCTTC. The V and J genes are TRBV7-9 and TRBJ1-2; a weak D match, TRBD1 (5 bases). V was clipped by 6 bases and J by 5 bases, with 16 bases between them. CDR1 SEHNR and CDR2 FQNEAQ come from the germline V gene (reference sequence). There are 14 residues in the CDR3.

This clonotype was observed at least ten times. J is TRBJ2-1 and V is TRBV5-1; D may be TRBD1 or TRBD2 (6 bases each). The CDR3 runs to 15 residues. V lost 0 bases to trimming and J lost 5 bases, with 12 bases between them. Germline V gene data show CDR1 as SGHRS and CDR2 as YFSETQ. The DNA for the CDR3 is TGCGCCAGCAGCTTGGCTGGGGGGCCGAACAATGAGCAGTTCTTC. It specifies CASSLAGGPNNEQFF.

The chain has TRBV20-1 and TRBJ2-3, with 9 bases lining up with TRBD2. Germline V gene lookup returns CDR1 DFQATT and CDR2 SNEGSKA (reference sequence). J gave up 5 bases and V 5 bases, and 20 bases lay outside the gene matches. The CDR3 spans 18 residues. CDR3 loop: CSAYGTILAGGPRDTQYF. The CDR3 DNA reads TGCAGTGCTTATGGAACGATTCTGGCGGGGGGGCCGAGAGATACGCAGTATTTT.

This clonotype came up many times. V and J are TRBV6-1 and TRBJ2-3, with a weak D call TRBD1 (6 bases). The CDR3 is 15 amino acids. CDR1 is MNHNS, CDR2 SASEGT, per germline. V was cut by 1 base and J by 4 bases, with 12 bases left in between. CDR3 in DNA: TGTGCCAGCAGTGAAGTACAGGGCGTCGCAGATACGCAGTATTTT. It specifies CASSEVQGVADTQYF.

The chain recombines TRBV7-2 with TRBJ2-1; 9 bases match TRBD1. The V segment lost 4 bases and the J segment 13 bases; nucleotides outside the gene matches: 5. The CDR3 sequence is 12 residues long. Germline CDR1 SGHTA, CDR2 FQGNSA. CDR3 sequence (DNA): TGTGCCAGCAGCTCTGGACAGGGGTTACAGTTCTTC. This encodes CASSSGQGLQFF. Looking up the rest from reference TRBV7-2 and TRBJ2-1 gives the full variable domain: GAGVSQSPSNKVTEKGKDVELRCDPISGHTALYWYRQSLGQGLEFLIYFQGNSAPDKSGLPSDRFSAERTGGSVSTLTIQRTQQEDSAVYLCASSSGQGLQFFGPGTRLTVL.

This clonotype was counted many times. V usage is TRBV7-9 and J usage is TRBJ2-1, with TRBD2 identical over 7 bases. The CDR3 runs 17 residues. V shed 0 bases, J shed 8 bases, and the junction held 13 bases outside the gene matches. The germline V gene encodes CDR1 SEHNR and CDR2 FQNEAQ (reference sequence). The CDR3 sequence: CASSLANSGSHVDEQFF. The CDR3 nucleotides read TGTGCCAGCAGCTTAGCCAATAGCGGGTCACATGTCGATGAGCAGTTCTTC.

This clonotype was recorded at least ten times. The chain employs TRBV5-8 and TRBJ2-1, with D possibly being TRBD1 or TRBD2 (7 bases each). CDR1 is SGHTS, CDR2 YDEGEE, per germline. The CDR3 contains 17 residues. V was trimmed by 0 bases and J by 4 bases, leaving 17 bases between them. CDR3 loop: CASSLAWGGGLYNEQFF. The DNA of the CDR3 is TGTGCCAGCAGCTTGGCCTGGGGAGGGGGCTTATACAATGAGCAGTTCTTC.

This clonotype has only a few counts. The chain combines TRBV4-1 with TRBJ1-3; D unresolved. Germline assignment: CDR1 MGHRA and CDR2 YSYEKL. This CDR3 contains 14 residues. Trimming pared 5 bases from V and 10 bases from J, leaving 18 bases between. This CDR3 reads CASSFPPKGSTIYF. CDR3 DNA: TGCGCCAGCAGCTTCCCCCCGAAGGGAAGTACCATATATTTT.

This clonotype was recorded many times. The CDR3 protein is CASSIGRTILVHLHF. CDR3 coding DNA: TGTGCCAGTAGTATTGGGCGAACCATTCTCGTGCACCTCCACTTT. The chain recombines TRBV19 with TRBJ1-6; D is uncertain. This CDR3 is built from 15 residues. Germline lookup yields CDR1 LNHDA and CDR2 SQIVND (reference sequence). Trimming pared 3 bases from V and 15 bases from J, leaving 21 bases between.

This clonotype was recorded many times. The J gene is TRBJ1-1, the V gene TRBV3-1; D remains ambiguous. The CDR3 extends over 13 amino acids. Trimming cost V 0 bases and J 9 bases, with 11 bases left between them. Germline V gene data show CDR1 as LGHDT and CDR2 as YNNKEL (reference sequence). In DNA, the CDR3 is TGTGCCAGCAGCCAAGATAGTCTCCGGCAAGCTTTCTTT. Its protein product is CASSQDSLRQAFF. Filled out from reference TRBV3-1 and TRBJ1-1, the complete variable domain reads DTAVSQTPKYLVTQMGNDKSIKCEQNLGHDTMYWYKQDSKKFLKIMFSYNNKELIINETVPNRFSPKSPDKAHLNLHINSLELGDSAVYFCASSQDSLRQAFFGQGTRLTVV.